The 10 T cell receptor beta chains in this list originate from one sample, sequenced in a study of Graves' ophthalmopathy and Graves' hyperthyroidism. CDR3 regions of TCR beta were amplified from RNA transcripts. Investigators did first-round RT-PCR with HTBI primers, then second-round multiplex PCR. Using its own MiXCR run on the multiplex PCR reads, TCRdb lists one record per CDR3 protein. The sample gives 600,000 to 700,000 distinct CDR3 sequences, 35% to 50% of which show up once; more than 2.5% is in the top ten. The sample was peripheral blood. All receptors come from an adult man with Graves' ophthalmopathy.

This clonotype was seen repeatedly, ten times or more. The rearrangement joins TRBV12-3 or TRBV12-4 to TRBJ1-4; 7 bases fit TRBD1. Germline trimming cut 3 bases from V and 6 bases from J; bases unmatched to any gene: 4. The CDR3 is made up of 14 amino acids. As DNA, the CDR3 is TGTGCCAGCAGTTTCATCGGGACAGATGAAAAACTGTTTTTT. This sequence encodes CASSFIGTDEKLFF.

This clonotype has at least ten counts. This chain uses TRBV29-1 with TRBJ1-4; maybe TRBD1 (5 bases). V shed 4 bases and J shed 7 bases, with 16 bases lying between them. The CDR3 sequence is 14 residues long. CDR1 and CDR2 from the germline V gene are SQVTM and ANQGSEA. The CDR3 DNA sequence: TGCAGCGTTGGGGGCGGGAGCCGGGGTGAAAAACTGTTTTTT. Protein: CSVGGGSRGEKLFF.

This clonotype was observed a single time. This may come from a read error, since a much larger clone is one base off. The rearrangement joins TRBV11-2 to TRBJ2-7; D gene uncertain. Germline V gene lookup returns CDR1 SGHAT and CDR2 FQNNGV. CDR3 length: 12 amino acids. The CDR3 loop reads CASRHRSYELYF. The CDR3 DNA follows: TGTGCCAGCCGGCACCGCTCCTACGAGCTGTACTTC.

The rearrangement uses TRBV10-3 and TRBJ1-6; 8 bases fit TRBD1. CDR1 is ENHRY and CDR2 is SYGVKD in the germline V gene. Trimming at V came to 6 bases and at J to 4 bases, leaving 2 bases not matched to a gene. The CDR3 has 14 amino acids. CDR3 sequence (DNA): TGTGCCATCAGCGGACAGGGTTATAATTCACCCCTCCACTTT. Translation: CAISGQGYNSPLHF.

This clonotype was found a few times. V and J are TRBV11-1 and TRBJ2-7; a weak D match, TRBD2 (5 bases). Germline V gene lookup returns CDR1 SGHAT and CDR2 FQDESV (reference sequence). V gave up 5 bases and J gave up 3 bases, with 14 bases separating them. The CDR3 is made up of 14 amino acids. The chain's CDR3 is CASSPRLPHYEQYF. In nucleotides, the CDR3 is TGTGCCAGCAGCCCACGACTACCCCACTACGAGCAGTACTTC.

Concerning this clonotype itself: A read error may account for a junction end that differs from germline. The chain has TRBV5-6 and TRBJ2-6; the D is unclear. The CDR3 length is 14 residues. Germline CDR1 is SGHDT and CDR2 is YYEEEE. CDR3 sequence (DNA): TGTGCCGGCAGCTTGTCTTCTGGGGCCAACGTCCTGACTTTC. Its translation: CAGSLSSGANVLTF. Variable domain in full (rest from reference TRBV5-6 and TRBJ2-6): DAGVTQSPTHLIKTRGQQVTLRCSPKSGHDTVSWYQQALGQGPQFIFQYYEEEERQRGNFPDRFSGHQFPNYSSELNVNALLLGDSALYLCAGSLSSGANVLTFGAGSRLTVL.

This clonotype has just a few counts. The chain joins TRBV12-3 or TRBV12-4 to TRBJ1-5; no clear D gene. Between the trimmed V and J ends, which lost 8 bases and 0 bases, there was a span of 17 bases. This CDR3 has 16 amino acids. In DNA, the CDR3 is TGTGCCAGCGCCCTCGGCTTCATCGTTAGCAATCAGCCCCAGCATTTT. It specifies CASALGFIVSNQPQHF.

The chain uses TRBV10-2 and TRBJ2-6, with D perhaps matching TRBD1 (6 bases). The germline gives CDR1 WSHSY, CDR2 SAAADI. V shed 4 bases and J shed 3 bases, with 22 bases lying between them. This CDR3 is built from 19 residues. The CDR3: CASSATLQQGSYGANVLTF. In nucleotides, the CDR3 is TGCGCCAGCAGTGCGACACTACAACAGGGAAGCTATGGGGCCAACGTCCTGACTTTC.

This chain joins TRBV2 and TRBJ1-2; 7 bases line up with TRBD1. This CDR3 is built from 16 residues. Germline CDR1 and CDR2: SNHLY and FYNNEI. J was trimmed by 7 bases and V by 4 bases; bases with no gene match: 15. The CDR3 DNA reads TGTGCCAGCAGTGCAAAAAAGGGGCAGGGGGAAGTTGGCTACACCTTC. It yields the protein CASSAKKGQGEVGYTF.

DNA for the CDR3: TGTGCCAGCTCACCACCGGGACAGGGGGCTGGCGGCTACACCTTC. Translating gives CASSPPGQGAGGYTF. The chain combines TRBV25-1 with TRBJ1-2, with 12 nucleotides matching TRBD1. Trimming at V came to 8 bases and at J to 8 bases, leaving 12 bases not matched to a gene. CDR3 length: 15 residues. The germline V gene has CDR1 MGHDK and CDR2 SYGVNS.